The 20 T cell receptor beta chains listed next were all sequenced from one sample in a study of control samples from healthy donors and cancer patients. This table comes from immunoSEQ multiplex PCR, and its TCRdb copy is limited to in-frame clones, with some not included. The sample carries 150,000 to 200,000 clones, 91% recorded once. Specimen: blood. The source is a woman younger than 45 in good health.

The chain links TRBV7-2 to TRBJ2-1, with no clear D. Trimming removed 1 base at V and 10 bases at J, with 8 bases between. The CDR3 is 12 amino acids. The germline CDR1 and CDR2 sequences are SGHTA and FQGNSA. The CDR3 protein is CASSLVILEQFF. As DNA, the CDR3 is TGTGCCAGCAGCTTAGTTATCCTAGAGCAGTTCTTC.

J is TRBJ2-7 and V is TRBV21-1; the table's D gene call, TRBD1, was not cross checked with the DNA. TRBV21-1 is noted as a pseudogene. This CDR3 region has 10 residues. Here the CDR3 reads CASRDSEQYF. CDR3 sequence (DNA): TGTGCCAGCAGGGACAGCGAGCAGTACTTC.

This sequence joins TRBV10-3 and TRBJ1-2, with D maybe TRBD1 (6 bases). Per the germline V gene, CDR1 is ENHRY and CDR2 is SYGVKD. Trimming shortened V by 3 bases and J by 5 bases, and 10 bases separated the two germline ends. CDR3 length equals 13 residues. The CDR3 DNA reads as TGTGCCATCAGTGACAGGGGCCAATATGGCTACACCTTC. Residues: CAISDRGQYGYTF.

The rearrangement uses TRBV7-2 and TRBJ2-5, with a weak D call TRBD1 (6 bases). V was shortened by 0 bases and J by 2 bases, with 7 bases between the two germline ends. This CDR3 has 14 residues. Germline lookup yields CDR1 SGHTA and CDR2 FQGNSA. Here the CDR3 reads CASSLAGTQETQYF. The CDR3 region has the DNA TGTGCCAGCAGCTTAGCGGGGACACAAGAGACCCAGTACTTC.

The chain uses TRBV11-2 and TRBJ2-1; D may be TRBD2 (6 bases). The CDR3 is 14 residues long. Germline CDR1 SGHAT, CDR2 FQNNGV. V gave up 6 bases and J gave up 1 base, with 10 bases separating them. The CDR3 sequence: CASSSEGSYNEQFF. CDR3 nucleotides: TGTGCCAGCAGTTCGGAGGGGTCCTACAATGAGCAGTTCTTC.

This clone was detected only a few times. The rearrangement uses TRBV5-4 and TRBJ2-3, with D tentatively TRBD2 (6 bases). V lost 2 bases to trimming and J lost 5 bases, with 12 bases between them. CDR1 and CDR2 from the germline V gene are SGHNT and YYREEE (reference sequence). The CDR3 is 14 residues long. As DNA, the CDR3 is TGTGCCAGCAGCTTTTCCGGGAGTGGAGATACGCAGTATTTT. This translates into CASSFSGSGDTQYF.

This rearrangement joins TRBV23-1 to TRBJ2-6, with a possible D match to TRBD1 (6 bases). TRBV23-1 is given ORF status, its function remaining uncertain. This CDR3 is 13 amino acids long. Between the trimmed V and J ends, which lost 6 bases and 4 bases, there was a span of 7 bases. CDR3 nucleotides: TGCGCCAGCAGAGGACAGGGGGCCAACGTCCTGACTTTC. This codes for CASRGQGANVLTF.

The rearrangement joins TRBV10-3 to TRBJ1-1; 12 bases agree with TRBD1. The CDR3 has 13 residues. After removal of 11 bases from V and 8 bases from J, the junction contained 9 bases not matched to a gene. Germline CDR1 ENHRY, CDR2 SYGVKD. CDR3 protein: CAAETGTGGEAFF. In DNA, the CDR3 is TGTGCCGCCGAAACCGGGACAGGGGGCGAAGCTTTCTTT.

The J gene is TRBJ2-3, the V gene TRBV19; D is undetermined. The germline V and J ends were trimmed by 1 base and 3 bases, with 5 bases remaining between them. Per germline, CDR1 LNHDA and CDR2 SQIVND (reference sequence). The CDR3 loop spans 13 amino acids. CDR3 sequence: CASSIARTDTQYF. The CDR3 DNA reads TGTGCCAGTAGTATAGCTAGGACAGATACGCAGTATTTT.

The chain uses TRBV9 and TRBJ2-2; 9 nucleotides agree with TRBD1. Germline trimming cut 7 bases from V and 4 bases from J; bases unmatched to any gene: 5. Looked up from germline, CDR1 is SGDLS and CDR2 is YYNGEE. This CDR3 spans 14 amino acids. The CDR3: CASRGTGTTGELFF. In DNA, the CDR3 is TGTGCCAGCCGAGGGACAGGGACCACCGGGGAGCTGTTTTTT.

V is TRBV4-1 and J is TRBJ2-7; 9 bases are shared with TRBD2. CDR1 is MGHRA and CDR2 is YSYEKL in the germline V gene. The CDR3 runs to 14 residues. V shed 4 bases and J 3 bases; nucleotides not matched to a gene: 4. CDR3 amino acids: CASSLGTSSYEQYF. CDR3 DNA sequence: TGCGCCAGCAGCCTTGGGACTAGCAGCTACGAGCAGTACTTC.

The genes are TRBV5-6 and TRBJ2-3; TRBD2 is a possible D gene (6 bases). V was trimmed by 3 bases and J by 5 bases, leaving 7 bases between them. The V gene's germline CDR1 is SGHDT and CDR2 YYEEEE. CDR3 length equals 12 residues. This CDR3 is CASSSGVDTQYF. The CDR3 nucleotides read TGTGCCAGCAGCTCGGGGGTAGATACGCAGTATTTT.

CDR3 sequence: CASSGQGNTEAFF. The DNA for the CDR3 is TGTGCCAGCAGTGGACAGGGGAACACTGAAGCTTTCTTT. This chain joins TRBV3-1 (or the pseudogene TRBV3-2) and TRBJ1-1; 8 bases are shared with TRBD1. Germline V CDR1 and CDR2: LGHDT, YNNKEL (reference sequence). CDR3 length: 13 amino acids. J lost 1 base, V lost 6 bases, and 1 base had no gene match.

The genes are TRBV11-2 and TRBJ1-1; D is perhaps TRBD1 (5 bases). V was pared by 5 bases and J by 1 base, with 8 bases between. This CDR3 region has 13 residues. The germline gives CDR1 SGHAT, CDR2 FQNNGV. This CDR3 reads CASSTTGNTEAFF. The CDR3 DNA reads as TGTGCCAGCAGCACAACAGGGAACACTGAAGCTTTCTTT.

CDR3 DNA sequence: TGTGCCAGCAGGCGGGGCCCGCCAGATACGCAGTATTTT. It codes for CASRRGPPDTQYF. The chain is built from TRBV7-2 and TRBJ2-3; maybe TRBD2 (6 bases). V lost 6 bases to trimming and J lost 4 bases, with 11 bases between them. The CDR3 extends over 13 amino acids. Germline lookup yields CDR1 SGHTA and CDR2 FQGNSA. The whole variable domain, remainder taken from reference TRBV7-2 and TRBJ2-3, is GAGVSQSPSNKVTEKGKDVELRCDPISGHTALYWYRQSLGQGLEFLIYFQGNSAPDKSGLPSDRFSAERTGGSVSTLTIQRTQQEDSAVYLCASRRGPPDTQYFGPGTRLTVL.

This rearrangement joins TRBV6-5 to TRBJ2-5; D assignment may be TRBD1 or TRBD2 (7 bases each). CDR3 length: 15 residues. V was shortened by 2 bases and J by 1 base, with 11 bases between the two germline ends. Germline lookup yields CDR1 MNHEY and CDR2 SVGAGI. CDR3 loop: CASSYQGGFQETQYF. The DNA for the CDR3 is TGTGCCAGCAGTTACCAGGGGGGGTTCCAAGAGACCCAGTACTTC.

The rearrangement uses TRBV7-9 and TRBJ2-7; D gene unclear. Germline CDR1 is SEHNR and CDR2 is FQNEAQ (reference sequence). Trimming removed 0 bases at V and 6 bases at J, with 3 bases between. The CDR3 is made up of 11 amino acids. The CDR3 DNA follows: TGTGCCAGCAGCTTAGCGCGCGAGCAGTACTTC. Translation gives CASSLAREQYF.

The chain has TRBV28 and TRBJ2-2; 7 bases are shared with TRBD1. The germline V gene encodes CDR1 MDHEN and CDR2 SYDVKM. The CDR3 is 16 amino acids. Trimming removed 1 base from V and 4 bases from J; junction bases left unmatched: 6. CDR3 DNA: TGTGCCAGCAGTTTATTTGGGCAGGGGGTCACCGGGGAGCTGTTTTTT. Amino acid sequence: CASSLFGQGVTGELFF. Complete variable domain (other parts from reference TRBV28 and TRBJ2-2): DVKVTQSSRYLVKRTGEKVFLECVQDMDHENMFWYRQDPGLGLRLIYFSYDVKMKEKGDIPEGYSVSREKKERFSLILESASTNQTSMYLCASSLFGQGVTGELFFGEGSRLTVL.

The gene calls are TRBV18 and TRBJ1-1; D gene uncertain. Germline V gene sequence: CDR1 KGHSH, CDR2 LQKENI. The V end was cut by 2 bases, the J end by 1 base, with 11 bases between. CDR3 size: 15 residues. In nucleotides, the CDR3 is TGTGCCAGCTCACCAGTGGGAGGAGAGAACACTGAAGCTTTCTTT. It codes for CASSPVGGENTEAFF.

The chain carries TRBV5-1 and TRBJ1-1, with D tentatively TRBD1 (6 bases). V lost 0 bases and J lost 4, with 13 bases in between. This CDR3 comprises 15 residues. Germline V gene data show CDR1 as SGHRS and CDR2 as YFSETQ. The CDR3 is CASSLEGGLGTEAFF. CDR3 DNA sequence: TGCGCCAGCAGCTTGGAGGGGGGGCTCGGCACTGAAGCTTTCTTT.